This TCR beta chain was recovered during a study of cytomegalovirus exposure and HLA in healthy donors. The PCR had 60 Vbeta and 13 Jbeta primers. Repertoires were generated with immunoSEQ multiplex PCR, while TCRdb's copy carries only in-frame clones and drops some. The table has some 120,000 clones, approximately 80% seen once. The ends were cut back, 3 bases at V and 0 bases at J, with 8 bases in the middle. The CDR3 contains 14 residues. In germline, CDR1 is MDHEN, CDR2 SYDVKM. The receptor comes from a human donor in good health. The sample consisted of PBMCs. The chain recombines TRBV28 with TRBJ1-1, with D maybe TRBD1 (6 bases). This chain's CDR3 is CASSLTGLNTEAFF. CDR3 sequence (DNA): TGTGCCAGCAGTTTGACAGGCCTGAACACTGAAGCTTTCTTT.